Below are 30 T cell receptor beta chains sequenced from a single sample in a study of blood T cell repertoires in COVID-19. Measured with immunoSEQ multiplex PCR; TCRdb has only the in-frame clones, and not every one. There are approximately 210,000 clones in the sample; about four fifths occur only once, and approximately 2.9% lies in the top ten. Sequenced material: peripheral blood. The receptors stem from a man aged 45-65 years with active or convalescent COVID-19.

The chain is built from TRBV29-1 and TRBJ1-5, with TRBD1 as a possible D gene (6 bases). The length of the CDR3 is 14 residues. V lost 5 bases and J lost 4, with 15 bases in between. CDR1 and CDR2 (germline): SQVTM, ANQGSEA. The CDR3 is CSVLTGTSNQPQHF. CDR3 DNA: TGCAGCGTTCTGACCGGGACATCGAATCAGCCCCAGCATTTT.

The chain uses TRBV5-4 and TRBJ2-3; 12 bases map to TRBD1. The CDR3 is made up of 17 amino acids. Germline CDR1 and CDR2: SGHNT and YYREEE (reference sequence). The J segment lost 3 bases and the V segment lost 2 bases, leaving 7 bases of the junction unmatched. In nucleotides, the CDR3 is TGTGCCAGCAGCTTTGGGGACAGGGGGCAGGCGACAGATACGCAGTATTTT. It is translated as CASSFGDRGQATDTQYF.

V is TRBV6-5 and J is TRBJ2-7; 8 nucleotides agree with TRBD1. This CDR3 is 14 amino acids long. Germline assignment: CDR1 MNHEY and CDR2 SVGAGI. The ends lost 11 bases at V and 2 bases at J; junction bases unmatched: 11. The CDR3: CAARPQGAAYEQYF. In DNA form, the CDR3 reads TGTGCCGCCCGGCCGCAGGGGGCCGCCTACGAGCAGTACTTC.

This chain uses TRBV5-4 with TRBJ2-2, with TRBD1 identical over 7 bases. CDR1 and CDR2 from the germline V gene are SGHNT and YYREEE (reference sequence). With V trimmed by 0 bases and J by 1 base, 3 bases remained unmatched. This CDR3 comprises 16 residues. For the CDR3, the DNA is TGTGCCAGCAGCTTGGGACAGGGCCTGAACACCGGGGAGCTGTTTTTT. Translating it yields CASSLGQGLNTGELFF. Supplemented by reference TRBV5-4 and TRBJ2-2, the full variable domain reads ETGVTQSPTHLIKTRGQQVTLRCSSQSGHNTVSWYQQALGQGPQFIFQYYREEENGRGNFPPRFSGLQFPNYSSELNVNALELDDSALYLCASSLGQGLNTGELFFGEGSRLTVL.

This chain links TRBV19 with TRBJ2-1; perhaps TRBD2 as D (5 bases). The length of the CDR3 is 11 residues. Trimming took off 4 bases at V and 10 bases at J, with 8 bases between the two ends. Per germline, CDR1 LNHDA and CDR2 SQIVND (reference sequence). CDR3 bases: TGTGCCAGTAGTAGGGGAGTGGAGCAGTTCTTC. It codes for CASSRGVEQFF.

The rearrangement uses TRBV7-9 and TRBJ1-1; 10 bases are shared with TRBD1. V shed 2 bases, J shed 3 bases, and the junction held 3 bases outside the gene matches. CDR3 size: 15 residues. CDR1 is SEHNR and CDR2 is FQNEAQ in the germline V gene (reference sequence). The CDR3 DNA sequence: TGTGCCAGCAGCTTATTGGGGACAGGGGACACTGAAGCTTTCTTT. As protein: CASSLLGTGDTEAFF.

This sequence joins TRBV10-3 and TRBJ1-2, with 7 nucleotides matching TRBD1. Looked up from germline, CDR1 is ENHRY and CDR2 is SYGVKD. The CDR3 runs 13 residues. The V gene end was trimmed by 11 bases and the J gene end by 5 bases; junction bases not matched to a gene: 11. CDR3 in amino acids: CASNDREAYGYTF. CDR3 DNA: TGTGCCTCAAACGACAGGGAGGCTTATGGCTACACCTTC.

The genes are TRBV6-5 and TRBJ1-1; tentatively, D is TRBD1 (6 bases). Germline CDR1 MNHEY, CDR2 SVGAGI. The CDR3 totals 15 residues. Trimming removed 6 bases from V and 4 bases from J, with 18 bases in between. In DNA form, the CDR3 reads TGTGCCAGCAGCCCCGGGGGGGCCCGGGGCACTGAAGCTTTCTTT. Protein: CASSPGGARGTEAFF.

This chain links TRBV2 with TRBJ2-4; D may be TRBD1 (5 bases). CDR1 is SNHLY and CDR2 is FYNNEI in the germline V gene. This CDR3 spans 11 amino acids. With 8 bases removed from V and 5 bases from J, the gap between germline ends came to 7 bases. CDR3 sequence: CASETENIQYF. The DNA of the CDR3 is TGTGCCAGCGAGACAGAAAACATTCAGTACTTC.

V usage is TRBV28 and J usage is TRBJ1-2; 11 nucleotides align to TRBD1. CDR1 MDHEN and CDR2 SYDVKM come from the germline V gene. The V gene end was trimmed by 7 bases and the J gene end by 3 bases; junction bases not matched to a gene: 10. CDR3 length equals 16 residues. In DNA form, the CDR3 reads TGTGCCAGCAACCCCCGGGACAGGGGGTCACACTATGGCTACACCTTC. Translated, it gives CASNPRDRGSHYGYTF.

V gene TRBV7-3 combines with J gene TRBJ1-1; no clear D. V gave up 4 bases and J gave up 6 bases, with 15 bases separating them. The CDR3 totals 14 residues. CDR1 is SGHTA and CDR2 is FQGTGA in the germline V gene. This CDR3 is CASSSGRGNSEAFF. In DNA form, the CDR3 reads TGTGCCAGCAGCTCAGGACGGGGTAACTCTGAAGCTTTCTTT. The full variable domain, with the rest looked up from reference TRBV7-3 and TRBJ1-1, is GAGVSQTPSNKVTEKGKYVELRCDPISGHTALYWYRQSLGQGPEFLIYFQGTGAADDSGLPNDRFFAVRPEGSVSTLKIQRTERGDSAVYLCASSSGRGNSEAFFGQGTRLTVV.

The rearrangement links TRBV10-3 to TRBJ1-1, with D maybe TRBD1 (5 bases). Trimming left V 2 bases short and J 7 bases short, with 23 bases between. Per germline, CDR1 ENHRY and CDR2 SYGVKD. This CDR3 is 17 amino acids long. The CDR3 region has the DNA TGTGCCATCAGTGAGAACACCCGGGGGGGGAGTAAGGGTGAAGCTTTCTTT. It encodes CAISENTRGGSKGEAFF.

This clone was seen only once. In DNA, the CDR3 is TGTGCCACCAGTGATTCGACAGGGGAAGAGACCCAGTACTTC. It specifies CATSDSTGEETQYF. V gene TRBV24-1 combines with J gene TRBJ2-5, with 8 bases matching TRBD1. Germline CDR1 is KGHDR and CDR2 is SFDVKD. Trimming at V came to 2 bases and at J to 3 bases, leaving 1 base not matched to a gene. This CDR3 contains 14 residues.

V usage is TRBV6-5 and J usage is TRBJ1-1, with TRBD1 as a possible D gene (5 bases). This CDR3 spans 14 amino acids. V lost 2 bases and J 6 bases, leaving 13 bases between the germline ends. From germline, CDR1 is MNHEY and CDR2 SVGAGI. Here the CDR3 DNA reads TGTGCCAGCAGTTACGGGCATAGGGGTGCTGAAGCTTTCTTT. Encoded protein: CASSYGHRGAEAFF.

CDR3 protein: CASSTSGERGEQYF. CDR3 bases: TGTGCCAGCAGTACCTCAGGGGAGCGCGGCGAGCAGTACTTC. This chain joins TRBV6-5 and TRBJ2-7; TRBD1 is a possible D gene (6 bases). V was clipped by 5 bases and J by 6 bases, with 17 bases between them. This CDR3 has 14 residues. Germline loops: CDR1 MNHEY, CDR2 SVGAGI.

V gene TRBV28 combines with J gene TRBJ1-4, with D unclear. The germline V gene has CDR1 MDHEN and CDR2 SYDVKM. Trimming stripped 3 bases from V and 4 bases from J, with 12 bases between. This CDR3 contains 15 residues. Written as DNA, the CDR3 is TGTGCCAGCAGTTTGAGAACTGAAATTAATGAAAAACTGTTTTTT. This codes for CASSLRTEINEKLFF. The full variable domain, with the rest looked up from reference TRBV28 and TRBJ1-4, is DVKVTQSSRYLVKRTGEKVFLECVQDMDHENMFWYRQDPGLGLRLIYFSYDVKMKEKGDIPEGYSVSREKKERFSLILESASTNQTSMYLCASSLRTEINEKLFFGSGTQLSVL.

This chain connects TRBV5-8 to TRBJ1-6; TRBD1 matches at 9 bases. This CDR3 has 18 amino acids. V shed 5 bases and J 0 bases; nucleotides not matched to a gene: 9. Germline-derived CDR1 and CDR2 are SGHTS and YDEGEE. CDR3 sequence: CASRMNRGPSSYNSPLHF. DNA for the CDR3: TGTGCCAGCAGGATGAACAGGGGGCCTAGCTCCTATAATTCACCCCTCCACTTT.

This rearrangement joins TRBV10-1 to TRBJ2-2, with D perhaps TRBD2 (5 bases). The germline V gene encodes CDR1 WNHNN and CDR2 SYGVQD (reference sequence). The V end lost 8 bases, the J end lost 1 base, and 8 bases lay between the germline ends. The CDR3 consists of 13 residues. The CDR3 is CASGRENTGELFF. CDR3 nucleotides: TGCGCCAGCGGACGGGAGAACACCGGGGAGCTGTTTTTT.

The chain joins TRBV3-1 (or the pseudogene TRBV3-2) to TRBJ1-2; D gene ambiguous. V was shortened by 0 bases and J by 7 bases, with 9 bases between the two germline ends. The CDR3 has 13 amino acids. CDR1 and CDR2 from the germline V gene are LGHDT and YNNKEL (reference sequence). This CDR3 reads CASSQEMVAGYTF. Here the CDR3 DNA reads TGTGCCAGCAGCCAAGAGATGGTAGCTGGCTACACCTTC.

This rearrangement joins TRBV18 to TRBJ1-1, with TRBD1 identical over 7 bases. The length of the CDR3 is 13 residues. Germline CDR1 and CDR2: KGHSH and LQKENI. The V gene end was trimmed by 3 bases and the J gene end by 3 bases; junction bases not matched to a gene: 1. The CDR3 sequence is CASSPTGDTEAFF. The CDR3 DNA follows: TGTGCCAGCTCACCTACAGGGGACACTGAAGCTTTCTTT.

The chain joins TRBV5-8 to TRBJ1-2; 8 bases are shared with TRBD1. This CDR3 comprises 13 residues. Trimming cost V 5 bases and J 8 bases; bases outside gene matches: 8. CDR1 and CDR2 from the germline V gene are SGHTS and YDEGEE. CDR3 residues: CASRRGQGGGYTF. The CDR3 coding sequence is TGTGCCAGCAGACGCGGACAGGGAGGCGGCTACACCTTC.

V gene TRBV27 combines with J gene TRBJ1-4; 9 nucleotides match TRBD1. Per germline, CDR1 MNHEY and CDR2 SMNVEV (reference sequence). CDR3 length: 19 amino acids. V dropped 6 bases and J dropped 0; count of bases not matched to a gene: 14. This chain's CDR3 is CASRPIGTGSRTTNEKLFF. The CDR3 bases are TGTGCCAGCAGACCAATCGGGACAGGGAGCCGGACAACTAATGAAAAACTGTTTTTT.

The sample holds one count of this clone. The chain joins TRBV15 to TRBJ1-1; D is perhaps TRBD1 (5 bases). V lost 1 base to trimming and J lost 11 bases, with 14 bases between them. The CDR3 consists of 13 residues. From germline, CDR1 is LNHNV and CDR2 YYDKDF (reference sequence). CDR3 residues: CATSRAPGELAFF. The CDR3 nucleotides are TGTGCCACCAGCAGAGCCCCGGGGGAGCTTGCTTTCTTT.

V usage is TRBV29-1 and J usage is TRBJ1-1; D not resolved. V was shortened by 1 base and J by 4 bases, with 7 bases between the two germline ends. CDR1 and CDR2 (germline): SQVTM, ANQGSEA. The CDR3 has 12 residues. CDR3 DNA sequence: TGCAGCGTTGAAGTGCGTTTCACTGAAGCTTTCTTT. The encoded protein is CSVEVRFTEAFF.

The rearrangement links TRBV24-1 to TRBJ2-1; D is ambiguous. The V gene lost 1 base and the J gene lost 7 bases, with 13 bases spanning the gap. The germline V gene encodes CDR1 KGHDR and CDR2 SFDVKD. The length of the CDR3 is 15 residues. CDR3 loop: CATSDLPLAWNEQFF. The CDR3 region has the DNA TGTGCCACCAGTGATTTACCCCTCGCGTGGAATGAGCAGTTCTTC.

The CDR3 sequence: CASSWGQGALSEKLFF. The CDR3 bases are TGTGCCAGCAGCTGGGGGCAGGGGGCTCTTAGTGAAAAACTGTTTTTT. The V and J genes are TRBV7-9 and TRBJ1-4; TRBD1 matches at 8 bases. The CDR3 extends over 16 amino acids. The germline V gene has CDR1 SEHNR and CDR2 FQNEAQ (reference sequence). Germline trimming cut 4 bases from V and 7 bases from J; bases unmatched to any gene: 11.

This clone was seen a handful of times. The rearrangement links TRBV20-1 to TRBJ1-1; D is possibly TRBD1 (5 bases). The ends were cut back, 6 bases at V and 1 base at J, with 6 bases in the middle. Germline assignment: CDR1 DFQATT and CDR2 SNEGSKA (reference sequence). CDR3 length equals 11 residues. The CDR3 is CSAGGNTEAFF. As DNA, the CDR3 is TGCAGTGCGGGGGGGAACACTGAAGCTTTCTTT.

DNA for the CDR3: TGTGCCAGCAGTGTATCCGGGACTAGCGGGCAAGAGACCCAGTACTTC. Amino acid sequence: CASSVSGTSGQETQYF. The genes are TRBV9 and TRBJ2-5; 12 bases are shared with TRBD2. Germline V gene lookup returns CDR1 SGDLS and CDR2 YYNGEE. J was trimmed by 2 bases and V by 5 bases; bases with no gene match: 7. The CDR3 totals 16 residues.

The chain has TRBV28 and TRBJ1-6; the match to TRBD1 covers 9 bases. The germline gives CDR1 MDHEN, CDR2 SYDVKM. The CDR3 covers 17 residues. With 5 bases clipped from V and 0 bases from J, the junction kept 5 bases outside the gene matches. CDR3 nucleotides: TGTGCCAGCAGTGGCCGGACAGGGGACTCCTATAATTCACCCCTCCACTTT. It yields the protein CASSGRTGDSYNSPLHF.

The rearrangement joins TRBV5-1 to TRBJ2-1, with 8 positions matching TRBD1. The CDR3 runs 18 residues. Trimming took 6 bases from V and 1 from J; bases not matched to a gene: 15. Per germline, CDR1 SGHRS and CDR2 YFSETQ. The CDR3 loop reads CASTLAPRGQASYNEQFF. The CDR3 DNA follows: TGCGCCAGCACCCTTGCCCCTCGGGGACAGGCGTCCTACAATGAGCAGTTCTTC. The whole variable domain, remainder taken from reference TRBV5-1 and TRBJ2-1, is KAGVTQTPRYLIKTRGQQVTLSCSPISGHRSVSWYQQTPGQGLQFLFEYFSETQRNKGNFPGRFSGRQFSNSRSEMNVSTLELGDSALYLCASTLAPRGQASYNEQFFGPGTRLTVL.